Listed below are T cell receptor beta chains from one sample, sequenced in a study of T-cell memory formation after mild COVID-19. TCRdb reprocessed the 5' RACE reads with MiXCR, giving one entry per CDR3 protein. The table has 450,000 or so distinct CDR3 sequences, approximately 23% seen once; the top ten hold around an eighth. Sequenced sample: PBMCs or a T cell subset sorted from them (not recorded which). The receptors were sampled from an adult woman who had mild COVID-19 (a few samples of this study predate the infection). Cell type and time point are not known. CDR3s include the opening cysteine and the closing phenylalanine or tryptophan. A D gene is named only where the DNA matches it firmly. Expanded clones are given a class, and other clones once, few, many or no size at all.

>NA|TRBV30|13|TRBJ2-1|NA
CAWSAGPHNEQFF
TGTGCCTGGAGTGCGGGCCCACACAATGAGCAGTTCTTC
>NA|TRBV10-3|13|TRBJ1-1|TRBD1
CAISGGQGHEAFF
TGTGCCATCAGTGGAGGACAGGGCCACGAAGCTTTCTTT
>few|TRBV5-1|16|TRBJ1-6|NA
CASSLEGVAYNSPLHF
TGCGCCAGCAGCCTCGAGGGGGTCGCCTATAATTCACCCCTCCACTTT
>NA|TRBV7-2|15|TRBJ2-1|NA
CASSPLGVPYNEQFF
TGTGCCAGCAGCCCACTGGGTGTCCCCTACAATGAGCAGTTCTTC
>NA|TRBV6-6|15|TRBJ2-7|NA
CASSSNPQNPGEQYF
TGTGCCAGCAGTTCCAATCCTCAAAACCCTGGGGAGCAGTACTTC
>few|TRBV7-8|15|TRBJ1-2|NA
CASSYYGETNYGYTF
TGTGCCAGCAGTTATTACGGGGAAACTAACTATGGCTACACCTTC
>few|TRBV19|12|TRBJ1-2|NA
CATETEAYGYTF
TGTGCCACTGAGACAGAGGCGTATGGCTACACCTTC
>NA|TRBV27|17|TRBJ2-1|NA
CASSSQGIPSSYNEQFF
TGTGCCAGCAGTTCCCAGGGCATTCCCAGCTCCTACAATGAGCAGTTCTTC
>few|TRBV4-2|17|TRBJ1-1|NA
CASSQEAPGRLNTEAFF
TGTGCCAGCAGCCAAGAAGCCCCCGGACGGCTGAACACTGAAGCTTTCTTT
>NA|TRBV30|14|TRBJ2-2|NA
CAWKGGPNTGELFF
TGTGCCTGGAAAGGGGGGCCGAACACCGGGGAGCTGTTTTTT